This TCR beta chain was captured by sequencing in a study of shared clonotypes between healthy human individuals. Study-level information: Donors were two women and a few men aged 18 to 49.

The sorted-subset replicate PCRs were given roughly 200 ng DNA, which is approximately 30,000 T cell genomes. The assay was immunoSEQ multiplex PCR, and TCRdb's table has in-frame clones only and misses some. Among about 2 million clones, roughly 95% were seen once, and the ten largest hold approximately 1.2%. Germline loops: CDR1 ENHRY, CDR2 SYGVKD. CDR3 length equals 13 residues. The V end lost 6 bases, the J end lost 6 bases, and 11 bases lay between the germline ends. Naive CD8 cells lacked CD45RO, underwent positive selection for CCR7 and left out terminally differentiated effector memory CD45RA+ cells.

The specimen sequenced was naive CD8+ T cells sorted from blood. This rearrangement joins TRBV10-3 to TRBJ1-4, with D possibly matching TRBD1 (5 bases). The sequence was obtained from a young man in good health. The CDR3 region is CAISGDSYEKLFF. The CDR3 region has the DNA TGTGCCATCAGCGGGGACTCTTATGAAAAACTGTTTTTT.